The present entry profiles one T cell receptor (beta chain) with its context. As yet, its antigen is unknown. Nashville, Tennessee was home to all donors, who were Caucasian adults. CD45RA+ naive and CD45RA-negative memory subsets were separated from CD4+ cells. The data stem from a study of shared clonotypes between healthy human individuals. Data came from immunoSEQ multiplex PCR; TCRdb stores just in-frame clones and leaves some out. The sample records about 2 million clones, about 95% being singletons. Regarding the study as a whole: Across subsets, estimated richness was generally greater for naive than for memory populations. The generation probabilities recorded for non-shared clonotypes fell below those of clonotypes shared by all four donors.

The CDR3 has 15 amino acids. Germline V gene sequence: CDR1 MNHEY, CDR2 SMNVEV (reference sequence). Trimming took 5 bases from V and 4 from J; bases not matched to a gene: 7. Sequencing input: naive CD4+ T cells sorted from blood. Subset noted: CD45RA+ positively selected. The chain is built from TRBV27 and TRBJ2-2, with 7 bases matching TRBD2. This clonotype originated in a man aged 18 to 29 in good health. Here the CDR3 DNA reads TGTGCCAGCAGTCCCACAGCGGGGATCACCGGGGAGCTGTTTTTT. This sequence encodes CASSPTAGITGELFF.